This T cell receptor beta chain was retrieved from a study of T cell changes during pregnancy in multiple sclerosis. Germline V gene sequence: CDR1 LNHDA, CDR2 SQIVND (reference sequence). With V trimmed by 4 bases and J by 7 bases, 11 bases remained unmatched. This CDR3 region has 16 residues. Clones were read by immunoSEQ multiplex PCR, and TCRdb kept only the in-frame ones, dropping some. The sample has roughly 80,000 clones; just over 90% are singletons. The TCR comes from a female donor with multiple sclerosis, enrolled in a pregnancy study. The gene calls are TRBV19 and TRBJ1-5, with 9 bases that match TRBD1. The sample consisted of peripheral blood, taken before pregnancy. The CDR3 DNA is TGTGCCAGTAGTACTCCGGGACAGGGATATAGGCAGCCCCAGCATTTT. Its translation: CASSTPGQGYRQPQHF.